Listed here is a single TCR beta chain. The antigen is undetermined. The entry originates in a study of T cells in Graves' hyperthyroidism and ophthalmopathy. Study results and caveats: Ophthalmopathy was distinguished from stable hyperthyroidism by 13 V-J signatures.

Graves' hyperthyroidism was deemed stable given no ophthalmopathy progression within 18 months. Participants, patients aged 18 to 65, had newly diagnosed hyperthyroidism with a duration under 2 months. RNA transcripts served as the template for amplifying TCR beta CDR3 regions. HTBI primers drove first-round RT-PCR of the TCR CDR3. Using its own MiXCR run on the multiplex PCR reads, TCRdb lists one record per CDR3 protein. The sample has 300,000 or so distinct CDR3 sequences, 20% to 25% seen once. This CDR3 has 16 amino acids. Germline trimming cut 2 bases from V and 4 bases from J; bases unmatched to any gene: 10. Germline V gene data show CDR1 as DFQATT and CDR2 as SNEGSKA (reference sequence).

J is TRBJ2-1 and V is TRBV20-1; 8 nucleotides align to TRBD1. The TCR sequence derives from a woman between 45 and 60 years old with Graves' hyperthyroidism. The specimen sequenced was blood. The CDR3 DNA follows: TGCAGTGCTAGATATACTCCGGGACAGGAATACAATGAGCAGTTCTTC. This gives the protein CSARYTPGQEYNEQFF.